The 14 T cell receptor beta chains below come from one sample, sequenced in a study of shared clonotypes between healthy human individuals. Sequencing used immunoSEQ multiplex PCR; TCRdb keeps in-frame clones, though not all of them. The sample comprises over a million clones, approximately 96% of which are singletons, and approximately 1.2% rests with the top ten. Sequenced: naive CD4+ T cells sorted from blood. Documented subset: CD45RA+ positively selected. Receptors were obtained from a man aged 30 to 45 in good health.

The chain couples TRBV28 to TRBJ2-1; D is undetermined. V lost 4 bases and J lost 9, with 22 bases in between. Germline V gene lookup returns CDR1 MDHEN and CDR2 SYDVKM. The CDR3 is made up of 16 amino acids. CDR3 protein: CASSSPDALRAREQFF. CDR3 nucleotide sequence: TGTGCCAGCAGTTCTCCGGACGCCCTTAGGGCGCGTGAGCAGTTCTTC.

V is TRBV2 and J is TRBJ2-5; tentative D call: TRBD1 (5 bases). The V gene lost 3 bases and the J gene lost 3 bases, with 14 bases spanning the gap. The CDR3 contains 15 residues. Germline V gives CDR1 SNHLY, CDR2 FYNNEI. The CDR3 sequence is CASSEGLYEEETQYF. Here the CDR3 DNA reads TGTGCCAGCAGTGAGGGGCTATACGAAGAAGAGACCCAGTACTTC.

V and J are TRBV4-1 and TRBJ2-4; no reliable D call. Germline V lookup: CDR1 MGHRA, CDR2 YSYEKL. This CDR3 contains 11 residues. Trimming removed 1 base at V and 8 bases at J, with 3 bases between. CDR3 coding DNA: TGCGCCAGCAGCCAAGGGGACATTCAGTACTTC. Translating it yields CASSQGDIQYF.

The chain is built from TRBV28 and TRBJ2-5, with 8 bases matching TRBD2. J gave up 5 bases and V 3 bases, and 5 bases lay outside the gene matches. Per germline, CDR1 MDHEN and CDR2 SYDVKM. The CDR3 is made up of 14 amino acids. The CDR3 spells CASSLGGRWETQYF. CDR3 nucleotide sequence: TGTGCCAGCAGTTTGGGCGGGAGGTGGGAGACCCAGTACTTC.

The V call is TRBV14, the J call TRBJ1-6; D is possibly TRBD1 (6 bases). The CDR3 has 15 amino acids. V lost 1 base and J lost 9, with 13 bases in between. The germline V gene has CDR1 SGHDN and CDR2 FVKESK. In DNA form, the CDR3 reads TGTGCCAGCAGCCAAGTGGCCAGGGGAGGTTCACCCCTCCACTTT. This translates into CASSQVARGGSPLHF.

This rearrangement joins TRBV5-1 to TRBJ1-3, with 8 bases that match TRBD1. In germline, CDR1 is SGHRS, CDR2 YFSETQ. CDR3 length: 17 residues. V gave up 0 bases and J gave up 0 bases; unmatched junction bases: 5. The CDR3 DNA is TGCGCCAGCAGCTTGGGACAGGGGCCGGCCTCTGGAAACACCATATATTTT. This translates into CASSLGQGPASGNTIYF. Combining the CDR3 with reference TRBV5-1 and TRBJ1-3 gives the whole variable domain KAGVTQTPRYLIKTRGQQVTLSCSPISGHRSVSWYQQTPGQGLQFLFEYFSETQRNKGNFPGRFSGRQFSNSRSEMNVSTLELGDSALYLCASSLGQGPASGNTIYFGEGSWLTVV.

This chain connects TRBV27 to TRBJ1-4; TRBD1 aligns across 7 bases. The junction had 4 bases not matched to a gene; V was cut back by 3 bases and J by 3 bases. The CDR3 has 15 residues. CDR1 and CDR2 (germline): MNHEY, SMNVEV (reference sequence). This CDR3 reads CASSLEGASNEKLFF. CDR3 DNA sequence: TGTGCCAGCAGTTTGGAGGGGGCATCTAATGAAAAACTGTTTTTT.

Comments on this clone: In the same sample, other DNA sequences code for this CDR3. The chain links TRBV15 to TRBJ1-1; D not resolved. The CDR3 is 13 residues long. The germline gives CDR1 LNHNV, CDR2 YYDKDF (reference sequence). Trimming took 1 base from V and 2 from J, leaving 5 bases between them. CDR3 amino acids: CATSRVGNTEAFF. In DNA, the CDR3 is TGTGCCACCAGCAGAGTTGGAAACACTGAAGCTTTCTTT.

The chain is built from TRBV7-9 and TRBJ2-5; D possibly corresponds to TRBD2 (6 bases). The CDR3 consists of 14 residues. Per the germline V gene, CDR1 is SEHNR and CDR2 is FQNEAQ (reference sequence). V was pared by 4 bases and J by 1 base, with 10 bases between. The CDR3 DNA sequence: TGTGCCAGCAGCTCGACGGGAGCCCAAGAGACCCAGTACTTC. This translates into CASSSTGAQETQYF.

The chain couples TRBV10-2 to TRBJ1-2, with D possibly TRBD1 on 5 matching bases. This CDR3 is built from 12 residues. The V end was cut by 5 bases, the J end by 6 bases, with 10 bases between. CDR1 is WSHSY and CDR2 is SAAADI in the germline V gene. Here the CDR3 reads CASSPTQDGYTF. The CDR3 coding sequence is TGCGCCAGCAGTCCGACACAGGATGGCTACACCTTC.

The CDR3, as DNA: TGTGCCAGCAGACTAGCGGGATCGGGGGAGCAGTACTTC. This sequence encodes CASRLAGSGEQYF. This sequence joins TRBV6-5 and TRBJ2-7; 10 nucleotides match TRBD2. This CDR3 is 13 amino acids long. V trimming: 6 bases; J trimming: 7 bases; junction bases outside the gene matches: 6. Germline assignment: CDR1 MNHEY and CDR2 SVGAGI.

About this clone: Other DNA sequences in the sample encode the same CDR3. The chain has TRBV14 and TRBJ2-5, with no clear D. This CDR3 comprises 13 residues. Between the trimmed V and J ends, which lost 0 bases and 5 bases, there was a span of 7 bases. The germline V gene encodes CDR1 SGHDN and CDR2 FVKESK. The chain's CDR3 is CASSQDLGETQYF. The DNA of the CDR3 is TGTGCCAGCAGCCAAGATCTAGGGGAGACCCAGTACTTC.

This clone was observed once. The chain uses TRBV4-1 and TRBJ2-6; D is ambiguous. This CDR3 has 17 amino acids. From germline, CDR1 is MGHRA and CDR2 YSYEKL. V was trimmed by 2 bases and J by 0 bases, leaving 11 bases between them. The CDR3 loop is CASSQPGPDSGANVLTF. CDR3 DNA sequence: TGCGCCAGCAGCCAACCGGGCCCAGACTCTGGGGCCAACGTCCTGACTTTC.

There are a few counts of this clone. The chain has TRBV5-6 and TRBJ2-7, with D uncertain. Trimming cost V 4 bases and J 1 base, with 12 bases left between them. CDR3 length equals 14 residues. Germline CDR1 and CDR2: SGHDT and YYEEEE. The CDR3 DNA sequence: TGTGCCAGCAGCCTGCGCGACCCTTCCTACGAGCAGTACTTC. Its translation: CASSLRDPSYEQYF. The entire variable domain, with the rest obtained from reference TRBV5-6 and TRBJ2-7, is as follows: DAGVTQSPTHLIKTRGQQVTLRCSPKSGHDTVSWYQQALGQGPQFIFQYYEEEERQRGNFPDRFSGHQFPNYSSELNVNALLLGDSALYLCASSLRDPSYEQYFGPGTRLTVT.